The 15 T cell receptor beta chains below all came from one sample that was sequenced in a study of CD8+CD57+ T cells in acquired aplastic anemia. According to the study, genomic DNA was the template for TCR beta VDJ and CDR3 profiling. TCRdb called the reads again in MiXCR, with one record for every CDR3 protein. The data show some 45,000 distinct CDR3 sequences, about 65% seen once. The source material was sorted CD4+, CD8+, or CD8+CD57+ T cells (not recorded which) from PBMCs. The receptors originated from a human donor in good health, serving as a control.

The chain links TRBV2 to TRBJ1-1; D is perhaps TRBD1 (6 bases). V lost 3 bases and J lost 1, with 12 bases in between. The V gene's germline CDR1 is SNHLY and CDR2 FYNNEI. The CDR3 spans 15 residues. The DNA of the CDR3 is TGTGCCAGCAGTGAGGTGGGGGGGGCGAACACTGAAGCTTTCTTT. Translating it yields CASSEVGGANTEAFF.

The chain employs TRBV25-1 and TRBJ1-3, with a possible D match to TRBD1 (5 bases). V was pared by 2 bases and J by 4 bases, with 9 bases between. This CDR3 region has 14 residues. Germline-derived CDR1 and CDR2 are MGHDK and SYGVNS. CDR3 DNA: TGTGCCAGCAGTGAACGGGGCCGCGGAAACACCATATATTTT. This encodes CASSERGRGNTIYF.

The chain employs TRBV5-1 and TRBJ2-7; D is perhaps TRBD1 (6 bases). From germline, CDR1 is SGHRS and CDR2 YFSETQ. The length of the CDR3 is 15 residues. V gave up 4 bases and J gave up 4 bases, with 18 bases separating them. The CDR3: CASSTLTGPMYEQYF. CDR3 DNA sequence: TGCGCCAGCAGCACCCTGACAGGACCGATGTACGAGCAGTACTTC.

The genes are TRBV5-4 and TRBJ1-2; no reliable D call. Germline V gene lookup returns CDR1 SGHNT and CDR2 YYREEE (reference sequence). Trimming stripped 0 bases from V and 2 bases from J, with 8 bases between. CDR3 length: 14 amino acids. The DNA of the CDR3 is TGTGCCAGCAGCTTGGCCGCCGAAAACTATGGCTACACCTTC. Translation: CASSLAAENYGYTF. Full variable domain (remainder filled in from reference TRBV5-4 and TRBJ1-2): ETGVTQSPTHLIKTRGQQVTLRCSSQSGHNTVSWYQQALGQGPQFIFQYYREEENGRGNFPPRFSGLQFPNYSSELNVNALELDDSALYLCASSLAAENYGYTFGSGTRLTVV.

The CDR3: CASSVGQGLGGTQYF. Written as DNA, the CDR3 is TGTGCCAGCAGCGTAGGACAGGGGTTAGGAGGTACGCAGTATTTT. This rearrangement joins TRBV9 to TRBJ2-3, with TRBD1 identical over 8 bases. J lost 8 bases, V lost 0 bases, and 8 bases had no gene match. The CDR3 is made up of 15 amino acids. The V gene's germline CDR1 is SGDLS and CDR2 YYNGEE.

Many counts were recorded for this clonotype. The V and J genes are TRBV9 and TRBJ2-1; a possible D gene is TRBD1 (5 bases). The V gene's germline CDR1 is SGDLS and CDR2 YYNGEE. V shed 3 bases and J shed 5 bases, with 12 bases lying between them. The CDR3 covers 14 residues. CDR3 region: CASSGDVGDNEQFF. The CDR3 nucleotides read TGTGCCAGCAGCGGTGATGTAGGGGACAATGAGCAGTTCTTC.

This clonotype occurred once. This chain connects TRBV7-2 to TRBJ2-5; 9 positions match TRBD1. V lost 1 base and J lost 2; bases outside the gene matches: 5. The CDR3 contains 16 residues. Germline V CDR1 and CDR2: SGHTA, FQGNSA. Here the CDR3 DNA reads TGTGCCAGCAGCTTAGAAGGACAGGGGCGGCAAGAGACCCAGTACTTC. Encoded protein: CASSLEGQGRQETQYF.

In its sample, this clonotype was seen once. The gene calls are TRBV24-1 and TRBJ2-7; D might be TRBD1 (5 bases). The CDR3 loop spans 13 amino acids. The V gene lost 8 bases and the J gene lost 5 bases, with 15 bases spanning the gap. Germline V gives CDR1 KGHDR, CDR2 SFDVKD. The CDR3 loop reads CATTGRVKDEQYF. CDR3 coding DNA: TGTGCCACCACAGGCAGGGTAAAGGACGAGCAGTACTTC.

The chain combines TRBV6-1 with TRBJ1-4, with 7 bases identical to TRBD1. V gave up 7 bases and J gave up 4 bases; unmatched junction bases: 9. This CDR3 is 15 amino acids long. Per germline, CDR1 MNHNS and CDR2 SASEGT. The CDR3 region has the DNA TGTGCCAGCATTCCGTCTCAGGGGGTTAATGAAAAACTGTTTTTT. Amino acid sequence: CASIPSQGVNEKLFF.

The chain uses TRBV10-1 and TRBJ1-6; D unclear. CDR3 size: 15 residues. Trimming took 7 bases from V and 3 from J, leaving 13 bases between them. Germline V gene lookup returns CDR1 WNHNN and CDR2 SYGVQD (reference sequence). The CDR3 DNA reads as TGCGCCAGCACCGGAAGAACATTCTATAATTCACCCCTCCACTTT. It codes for CASTGRTFYNSPLHF.

CDR3 DNA: TGCAGCGTTGGGGGATTCGATGAGCAGTACTTC. It encodes CSVGGFDEQYF. The chain combines TRBV29-1 with TRBJ2-5; D gene uncertain. Trimming removed 4 bases at V and 11 bases at J, with 14 bases between. This CDR3 region has 11 residues. CDR1 SQVTM and CDR2 ANQGSEA come from the germline V gene. Full variable domain (outside the CDR3, taken from reference TRBV29-1 and TRBJ2-5): SAVISQKPSRDICQRGTSLTIQCQVDSQVTMMFWYRQQPGQSLTLIATANQGSEATYESGFVIDKFPISRPNLTFSTLTVSNMSPEDSSIYLCSVGGFDEQYFGPGTRLLVL.

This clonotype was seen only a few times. Here the CDR3 reads CATSRVYPRLGDEQYF. The CDR3 DNA follows: TGTGCCACCAGCAGAGTCTATCCGAGGTTGGGGGACGAGCAGTACTTC. The genes are TRBV15 and TRBJ2-7; D possibly matches TRBD1 or TRBD2 (5 bases each). Per germline, CDR1 LNHNV and CDR2 YYDKDF (reference sequence). Trimming removed 1 base at V and 5 bases at J, with 18 bases between. The CDR3 is made up of 16 amino acids.

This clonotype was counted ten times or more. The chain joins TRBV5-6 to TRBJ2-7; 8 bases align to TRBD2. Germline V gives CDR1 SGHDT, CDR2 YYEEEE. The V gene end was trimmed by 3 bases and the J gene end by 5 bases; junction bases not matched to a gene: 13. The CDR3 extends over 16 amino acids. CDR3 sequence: CASSSLSTGGPHEQYF. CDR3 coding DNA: TGTGCCAGCAGCTCCTTATCTACGGGGGGGCCCCACGAGCAGTACTTC.

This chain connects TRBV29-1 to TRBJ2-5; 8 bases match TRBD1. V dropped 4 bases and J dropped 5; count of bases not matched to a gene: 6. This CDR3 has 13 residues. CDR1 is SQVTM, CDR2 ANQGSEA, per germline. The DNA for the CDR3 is TGCAGCGTTGTGATGACAGGGGCGGAGACCCAGTACTTC. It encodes CSVVMTGAETQYF.

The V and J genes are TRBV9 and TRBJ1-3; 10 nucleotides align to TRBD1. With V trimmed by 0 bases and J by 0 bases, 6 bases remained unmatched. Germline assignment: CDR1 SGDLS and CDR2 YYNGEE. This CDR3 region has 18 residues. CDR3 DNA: TGTGCCAGCAGCGTAGTATGGACAGGGGGTTTCTCTGGAAACACCATATATTTT. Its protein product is CASSVVWTGGFSGNTIYF. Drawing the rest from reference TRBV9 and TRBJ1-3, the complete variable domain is DSGVTQTPKHLITATGQRVTLRCSPRSGDLSVYWYQQSLDQGLQFLIQYYNGEERAKGNILERFSAQQFPDLHSELNLSSLELGDSALYFCASSVVWTGGFSGNTIYFGEGSWLTVV.